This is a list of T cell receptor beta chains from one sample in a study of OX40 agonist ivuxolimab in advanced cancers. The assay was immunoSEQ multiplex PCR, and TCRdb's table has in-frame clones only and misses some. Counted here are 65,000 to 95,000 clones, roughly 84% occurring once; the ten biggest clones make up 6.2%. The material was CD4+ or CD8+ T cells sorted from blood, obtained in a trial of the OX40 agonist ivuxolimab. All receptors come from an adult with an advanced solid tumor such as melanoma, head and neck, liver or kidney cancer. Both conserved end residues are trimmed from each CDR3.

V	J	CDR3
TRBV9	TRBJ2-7	ASSVDPGTGVLHEQY
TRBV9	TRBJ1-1	ASSVGVYEGEAF
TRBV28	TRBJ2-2	ASSYLAGGMAGELF
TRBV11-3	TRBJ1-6	ASSSDSGKSPLH
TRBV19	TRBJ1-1	ASSRDRGLIGEAF
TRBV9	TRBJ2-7	ASSVGPGGVEQY
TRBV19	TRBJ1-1	ASKGRSEAF
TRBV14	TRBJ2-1	ASSLQGSSYNEQF
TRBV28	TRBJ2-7	ASSLPLQLGYEQY
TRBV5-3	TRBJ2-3	ARSSRLAGGPWVSTDTQY
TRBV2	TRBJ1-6	ASSEGVRGNSPLH
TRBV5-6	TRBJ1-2	ASSLARRGDYGYT
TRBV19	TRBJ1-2	ASSIKGDSYGYT
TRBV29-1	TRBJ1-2	SVDAGQGRYGYT
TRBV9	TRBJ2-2	ASRPSPVGGTGELF
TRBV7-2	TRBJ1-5	ASSLAPPGQRLYSNQPQH
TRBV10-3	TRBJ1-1	AISVGQGGNTEAF
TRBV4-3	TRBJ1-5	ASSLSRTGGQPQH
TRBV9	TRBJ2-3	ASSVLAGVGDTQY
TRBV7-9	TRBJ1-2	ASSLSDGYT
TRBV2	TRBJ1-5	ASSTFIPGRGAISNQPQH
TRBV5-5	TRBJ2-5	ASSRQIGEAQY
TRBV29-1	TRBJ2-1	STLGTRDEQF
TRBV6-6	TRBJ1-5	ASSLAGGDQPQH
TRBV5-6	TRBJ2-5	ASSQGTSETQY
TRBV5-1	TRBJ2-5	ASSRGTSGQETQY
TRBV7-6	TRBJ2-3	ASSSRGLAGTDTQY
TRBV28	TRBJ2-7	ASSLFGDGSYEQY
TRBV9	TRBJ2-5	ASSVHLQETQY
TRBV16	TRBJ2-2	ASSLYTGNTGELF
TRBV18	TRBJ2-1	ASSPKGGGYNEQF
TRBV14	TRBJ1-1	ASSLWGRGLGGTEAF
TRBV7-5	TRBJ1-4	VRFDRPIVGEKLF
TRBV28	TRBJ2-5	ASSFTGSYQETQY
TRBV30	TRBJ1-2	AGQGGLYGYT
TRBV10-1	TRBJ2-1	ASRCPGLAGVGNEQF
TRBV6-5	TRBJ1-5	ASSYSSDQPQH
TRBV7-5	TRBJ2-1	VRSSGVRNEQF
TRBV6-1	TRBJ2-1	ASSADRVEQF
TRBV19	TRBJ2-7	ASSSSIRYEQY
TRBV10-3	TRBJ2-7	ASGQSRTYEQY
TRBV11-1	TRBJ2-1	ASSLRALAGGSYNEQF